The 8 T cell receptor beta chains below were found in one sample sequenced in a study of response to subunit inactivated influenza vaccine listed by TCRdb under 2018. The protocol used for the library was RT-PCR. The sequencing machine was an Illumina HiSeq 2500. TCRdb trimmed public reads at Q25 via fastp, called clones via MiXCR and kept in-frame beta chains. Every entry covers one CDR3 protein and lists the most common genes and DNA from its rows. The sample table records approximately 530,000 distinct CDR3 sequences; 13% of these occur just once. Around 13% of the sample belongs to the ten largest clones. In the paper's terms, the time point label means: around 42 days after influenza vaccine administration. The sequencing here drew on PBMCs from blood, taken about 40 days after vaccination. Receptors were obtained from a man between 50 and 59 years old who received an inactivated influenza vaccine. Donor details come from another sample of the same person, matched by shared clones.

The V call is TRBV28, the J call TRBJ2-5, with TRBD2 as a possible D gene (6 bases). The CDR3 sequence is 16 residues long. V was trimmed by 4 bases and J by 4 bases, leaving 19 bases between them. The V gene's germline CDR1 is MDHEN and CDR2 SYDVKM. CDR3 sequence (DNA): TGTGCCAGCAGTTCCCCCGGGACTGGCCTACGAGAGACCCAGTACTTC. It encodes CASSSPGTGLRETQYF.

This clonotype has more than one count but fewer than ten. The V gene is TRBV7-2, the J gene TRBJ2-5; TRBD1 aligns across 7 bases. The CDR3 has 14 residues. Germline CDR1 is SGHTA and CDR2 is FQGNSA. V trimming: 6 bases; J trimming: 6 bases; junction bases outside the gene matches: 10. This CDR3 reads CASRHLTGTQTQYF. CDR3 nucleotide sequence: TGTGCCAGCAGACACCTGACAGGGACCCAGACCCAGTACTTC.

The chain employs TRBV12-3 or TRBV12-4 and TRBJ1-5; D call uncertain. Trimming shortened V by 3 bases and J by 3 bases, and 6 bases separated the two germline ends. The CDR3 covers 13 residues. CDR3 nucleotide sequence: TGTGCCAGCAGTTTGAGTGACAATCAGCCCCAGCATTTT. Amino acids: CASSLSDNQPQHF.

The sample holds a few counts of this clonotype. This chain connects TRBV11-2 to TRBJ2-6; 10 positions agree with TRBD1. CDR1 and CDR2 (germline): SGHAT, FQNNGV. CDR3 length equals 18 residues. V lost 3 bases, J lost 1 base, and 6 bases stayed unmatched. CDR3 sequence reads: CASSFSTGGASGANVLTF. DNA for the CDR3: TGTGCCAGCAGCTTTTCGACAGGGGGCGCATCTGGGGCCAACGTCCTGACTTTC.

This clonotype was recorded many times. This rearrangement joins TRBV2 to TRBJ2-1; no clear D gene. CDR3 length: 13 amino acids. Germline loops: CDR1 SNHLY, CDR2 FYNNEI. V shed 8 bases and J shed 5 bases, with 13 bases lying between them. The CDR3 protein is CASGGFLDNEQFF. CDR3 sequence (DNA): TGTGCCAGCGGCGGCTTCTTAGACAATGAGCAGTTCTTC.

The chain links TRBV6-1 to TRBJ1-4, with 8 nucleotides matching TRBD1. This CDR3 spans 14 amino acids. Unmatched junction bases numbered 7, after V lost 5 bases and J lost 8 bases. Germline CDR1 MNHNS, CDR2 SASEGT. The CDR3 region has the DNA TGTGCCAGCAGTAAGGGACAGGATTTGGAAAAACTGTTTTTT. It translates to CASSKGQDLEKLFF.

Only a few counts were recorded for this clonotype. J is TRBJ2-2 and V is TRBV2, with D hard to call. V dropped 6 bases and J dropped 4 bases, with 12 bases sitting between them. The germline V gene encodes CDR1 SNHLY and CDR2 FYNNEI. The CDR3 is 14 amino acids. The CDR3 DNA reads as TGTGCCAGCAGCGACCTGCAAGTCACCGGGGAGCTGTTTTTT. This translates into CASSDLQVTGELFF.

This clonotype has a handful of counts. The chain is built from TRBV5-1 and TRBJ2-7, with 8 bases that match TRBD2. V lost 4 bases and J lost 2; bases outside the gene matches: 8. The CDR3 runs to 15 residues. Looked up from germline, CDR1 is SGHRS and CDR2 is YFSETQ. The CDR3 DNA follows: TGCGCCAGCAGCCCCGCTAGCGGGTCCACCTACGAGCAGTACTTC. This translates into CASSPASGSTYEQYF.